This T cell receptor (beta chain) was identified during a study of blood T cell repertoires in COVID-19. Study-wide context: COVID-19 samples collected from the United States, Italy and Spain covered acute and convalescent phases. T cells, B-cell-depleted T cells, or PBMCs supplied cDNA or gDNA.

As originally analysed: It was from reference gene primer amplification that nucleated cell counts were estimated. The assay was immunoSEQ multiplex PCR, and TCRdb's table has in-frame clones only and misses some. The V and J calls and clone size are taken from that table; D and trimming were inferred from the DNA. Here the sample spans 200,000 to 250,000 clones, around 90% being singletons. V was cut by 3 bases and J by 4 bases, with 17 bases left in between. The CDR3 has 16 residues. CDR1 is MGHDK, CDR2 SYGVNS, per germline. The chain joins TRBV25-1 to TRBJ2-3, with a possible D match to TRBD1 (5 bases). The sequenced sample was peripheral blood. The sequence derives from a man aged 55 to 70 who had recovered from COVID-19. CDR3 coding DNA: TGTGCCAGCAGTGACCCCCGGCAGGGCGCATCAGATACGCAGTATTTT. Encoded protein: CASSDPRQGASDTQYF.